The table lists the clone carrying this T cell receptor (beta chain) with a few counts. The CDR3 is 13 amino acids. Germline CDR1 and CDR2: SGDLS and YYNGEE. Trimming removed 4 bases from V and 8 bases from J, with 15 bases in between. The TCR cDNA carried a universal primer site and UMIs from 5'RACE template switching. TCRdb processed the 5' RACE reads anew with MiXCR; each CDR3 protein has one entry. This sample yields hundreds of thousands of distinct CDR3 sequences, of which 12% are seen a single time; about 15% belongs to the top ten. The data originate from a study of T cells after yellow fever vaccination.

The chain carries TRBV9 and TRBJ1-2; D call uncertain. The clonotype originates from a man aged 30 to 39 who received the YFV17D yellow fever vaccine. The specimen comprised PBMCs, sampled on the day of the yellow fever booster vaccination. CDR3 sequence: CASSSSADFGYTF. In DNA form, the CDR3 reads TGTGCCAGCAGCTCTAGCGCTGATTTCGGCTACACCTTC.